This entry lists 17 T cell receptor beta chains sequenced from one sample in a study of T-cell reconstitution after alpha-beta-depleted transplantation in children. The library targeted TCRbeta and was prepared with unique molecular identifiers. TCRdb reanalysed the PCR reads using MiXCR and keeps one entry per CDR3 protein. The profile shows more than 150,000 distinct CDR3 sequences, roughly 15% of them singletons. The material was PBMCs from the stem cell graft donor, obtained from the stem cell graft. These receptors were taken from a human donor who donated a stem cell graft to a child with acute lymphoblastic leukemia.

This clonotype was seen many times. The chain carries TRBV27 and TRBJ2-7; D remains unclear. The germline CDR1 and CDR2 sequences are MNHEY and SMNVEV (reference sequence). Trimming shortened V by 8 bases and J by 6 bases, and 11 bases separated the two germline ends. The CDR3 loop spans 11 amino acids. The CDR3 region is CASRVGGEQYF. Written as DNA, the CDR3 is TGTGCCAGCCGGGTAGGCGGCGAGCAGTACTTC.

The chain combines TRBV12-3 or TRBV12-4 with TRBJ2-1, with 8 bases matching TRBD2. The V segment lost 6 bases and the J segment 7 bases; nucleotides outside the gene matches: 11. This CDR3 comprises 15 residues. As DNA, the CDR3 is TGTGCCAGCAGCCGCAACCGGGAGGGTGGTAATGAGCAGTTCTTC. Its translation is CASSRNREGGNEQFF.

On this clonotype itself: This may be a read error: a much more frequent sequence differs by one nucleotide. The genes are TRBV5-1 and TRBJ2-1, with D tentatively TRBD2 (6 bases). The CDR3 is made up of 14 amino acids. Between the trimmed V and J ends, which lost 6 bases and 4 bases, there was a span of 14 bases. Germline CDR1 SGHRS, CDR2 YFSETQ. CDR3 residues: CASNPSLAYNEQFF. Here the CDR3 DNA reads TGCGCCAGCAACCCCTCGCTAGCGTACAATGAGCAGTTCTTC.

This clonotype was counted many times. J is TRBJ2-3 and V is TRBV24-1; D not certain. Looked up from germline, CDR1 is KGHDR and CDR2 is SFDVKD. The V gene lost 3 bases and the J gene lost 3 bases, with 12 bases spanning the gap. This CDR3 is 15 amino acids long. DNA for the CDR3: TGTGCCACCAGTGATACCCGGACGAGAACAGATACGCAGTATTTT. This sequence encodes CATSDTRTRTDTQYF.

The chain couples TRBV29-1 to TRBJ2-7, with D possibly matching TRBD1 (9 bases). The germline gives CDR1 SQVTM, CDR2 ANQGSEA. Trimming pared 6 bases from V and 6 bases from J, leaving 21 bases between. This CDR3 is 14 amino acids long. The CDR3 sequence is CSVETGTGTSEQYF. Here the CDR3 DNA reads TGCAGCGTCGAAACCGGGACAGGGACTAGCGAGCAGTACTTC.

This clonotype was observed many times. The rearrangement uses TRBV4-1 and TRBJ2-7; D perhaps matches TRBD1 (5 bases). The CDR3 totals 14 residues. V was pared by 4 bases and J by 0 bases, with 10 bases between. The germline CDR1 and CDR2 sequences are MGHRA and YSYEKL. CDR3 in DNA: TGCGCCAGCAGCCTGACGACAGACTCCTACGAGCAGTACTTC. Translating gives CASSLTTDSYEQYF.

This clonotype was picked up many times. V gene TRBV5-1 combines with J gene TRBJ2-7, with 7 bases fitting TRBD1. Germline-derived CDR1 and CDR2 are SGHRS and YFSETQ. V lost 4 bases and J lost 3; bases outside the gene matches: 13. The CDR3 length is 16 residues. Written as DNA, the CDR3 is TGCGCCAGCAGCCTCAACACCGGGACAGCCATCTACGAGCAGTACTTC. Encoded protein: CASSLNTGTAIYEQYF.

As for this clonotype: The junction departs from germline at one end; a sequencing error may be responsible. The V call is TRBV6-1, the J call TRBJ2-1, with TRBD2 matching over 10 bases. The CDR3 totals 16 residues. Germline CDR1 MNHNS, CDR2 SASEGT. CDR3 sequence (DNA): TGTGCCAGCAGTGATTCAGCGGGAGGGGTCTACAATGAGCAGTTTTTC. It specifies CASSDSAGGVYNEQFF.

This clonotype was recorded many times. This rearrangement joins TRBV10-2 to TRBJ1-5; maybe TRBD1 (6 bases). CDR3 length: 15 amino acids. With 5 bases removed from V and 3 bases from J, the gap between germline ends came to 14 bases. Germline lookup yields CDR1 WSHSY and CDR2 SAAADI. CDR3: CASSKIQGNNQPQHF. The CDR3, as DNA: TGCGCCAGCAGTAAAATCCAGGGGAACAATCAGCCCCAGCATTTT.

This clonotype was counted at least ten times. V usage is TRBV20-1 and J usage is TRBJ2-3; 9 nucleotides match TRBD2. Germline CDR1 reads DFQATT; CDR2 reads SNEGSKA (reference sequence). Losses at the gene ends were 6 bases for V and 9 bases for J; bases not matched to a gene: 10. The CDR3 consists of 13 residues. CDR3 protein: CSAGQREAMTQYF. CDR3 nucleotide sequence: TGCAGTGCGGGGCAGCGGGAGGCTATGACGCAGTATTTT.

This clonotype has ten or more counts. The chain combines TRBV20-1 with TRBJ1-2; 7 bases align to TRBD1. The V segment lost 2 bases and the J segment 5 bases; nucleotides outside the gene matches: 5. Germline CDR1 and CDR2: DFQATT and SNEGSKA (reference sequence). This CDR3 region has 13 residues. The CDR3 loop reads CSARWTGGYGYTF. The CDR3, as DNA: TGCAGTGCTAGATGGACAGGAGGGTATGGCTACACCTTC.

This clonotype was seen ten or more times. The chain joins TRBV20-1 to TRBJ2-2; 7 bases match TRBD1. The CDR3 sequence is 17 residues long. V trimming: 1 base; J trimming: 1 base; junction bases outside the gene matches: 9. The V gene's germline CDR1 is DFQATT and CDR2 SNEGSKA (reference sequence). The CDR3 coding sequence is TGCAGTGCTAGAGTCAATCCGGGACAGCAGAACACCGGGGAGCTGTTTTTT. Translating it yields CSARVNPGQQNTGELFF.

This chain links TRBV5-4 with TRBJ1-1; D perhaps matches TRBD1 (6 bases). This CDR3 is built from 16 residues. Trimming pared 4 bases from V and 2 bases from J, leaving 18 bases between. CDR1 is SGHNT and CDR2 is YYREEE in the germline V gene (reference sequence). The CDR3 is CASSPAGVLENTEAFF. Here the CDR3 DNA reads TGTGCCAGCAGCCCAGCAGGGGTTCTTGAAAACACTGAAGCTTTCTTT.

This clonotype occurred many times. The CDR3 is CASSQETGPNEQFF. The CDR3 region has the DNA TGCGCCAGCAGCCAAGAAACAGGGCCCAATGAGCAGTTCTTC. V gene TRBV4-1 combines with J gene TRBJ2-1; TRBD1 might be the D (6 bases). Germline CDR1 is MGHRA and CDR2 is YSYEKL. The CDR3 sequence is 14 residues long. The V end was cut by 0 bases, the J end by 6 bases, with 9 bases between.

There are many counts of this clonotype. The CDR3 here is CASSQGLGNTIYF. Written as DNA, the CDR3 is TGTGCCAGCAGCCAGGGCCTTGGAAACACCATATATTTT. The chain couples TRBV12-3 or TRBV12-4 to TRBJ1-3, with a tentative D call TRBD1 (5 bases). V dropped 6 bases and J dropped 3 bases, with 9 bases sitting between them. The CDR3 extends over 13 amino acids.

This clonotype was seen at least ten times. J is TRBJ1-3 and V is TRBV7-9, with D unclear. The length of the CDR3 is 16 residues. V shed 2 bases and J shed 1 base, with 12 bases lying between them. CDR1 SEHNR and CDR2 FQNEAQ come from the germline V gene (reference sequence). CDR3 bases: TGTGCCAGCAGCTTAATGAATTGGCAGTCTGGAAACACCATATATTTT. As protein: CASSLMNWQSGNTIYF.

This clonotype was recorded at least ten times. The rearrangement joins TRBV5-6 to TRBJ2-2, with D unresolved. The germline V gene encodes CDR1 SGHDT and CDR2 YYEEEE. V was clipped by 2 bases and J by 0 bases, with 5 bases between them. This CDR3 contains 14 residues. CDR3 protein: CASSLVANTGELFF. In DNA, the CDR3 is TGTGCCAGCAGCTTAGTTGCGAACACCGGGGAGCTGTTTTTT.